Listed below are T cell receptor beta chains from one sample, sequenced in a study of blood T cell repertoires in COVID-19. TCRdb keeps only in-frame clones here, not all; method: immunoSEQ multiplex PCR. The sample holds over 85,000 clones; roughly 88% are singletons and the top ten take 8.1%. The sequencing input was peripheral blood. These receptors were taken from a woman in her 70s with acute or convalescent COVID-19. Both conserved end residues are part of each CDR3. The D gene is left open where the match is weak. Size is stated for part of the rows, as once, few or many counts, or as a class when the clone is expanded.

clone size	CDR3 length	V gene	J gene	D gene	CDR3 DNA	CDR3 protein
.	14	TRBV19	TRBJ2-7	TRBD2	TGTGCCAGTAGTATAGATAGCGGGAGCGACGAGCAGTACTTC	CASSIDSGSDEQYF
.	14	TRBV6-6	TRBJ1-1	.	TGTGCCAGCAGTTACGGGACACTCAACACTGAAGCTTTCTTT	CASSYGTLNTEAFF
few	12	TRBV7-9	TRBJ2-7	.	TGTGCCAGCAGACACCAATCCTACGAGCAGTACTTC	CASRHQSYEQYF
.	13	TRBV19	TRBJ2-3	.	TGTGCCAGTAGTATCTACGACACAGATACGCAGTATTTT	CASSIYDTDTQYF
.	13	TRBV19	TRBJ2-2	.	TGTGCCAGTATTCCAGGGGTCCCCGGGGAGCTGTTTTTT	CASIPGVPGELFF
.	17	TRBV5-1	TRBJ2-1	TRBD2	TGCGCCAGCAGCTCCCACTCCGCTAGCGGGGGTGGCGATGAGCAGTTCTTC	CASSSHSASGGGDEQFF
.	14	TRBV5-4	TRBJ1-1	TRBD1	TGTGCCAGCAGCAAGGGACAGGGGACCACTGAAGCTTTCTTT	CASSKGQGTTEAFF
.	16	TRBV5-1	TRBJ2-7	TRBD2	TGCGCCAGCAGCACTTCACCGGGACTAGCGGCCTACGAGCAGTACTTC	CASSTSPGLAAYEQYF
.	14	TRBV28	TRBJ1-2	.	TGTGCCAGCAGTTTATCGTCCAGAGGGTATGGCTACACCTTC	CASSLSSRGYGYTF
few	14	TRBV9	TRBJ2-5	.	TGTGCCAGCAGCGTAGTCGGGGGACAAGAGACCCAGTACTTC	CASSVVGGQETQYF
.	13	TRBV6-6	TRBJ2-1	.	TGTGCCAGCAGCCTGACTAGCTACAATGAGCAGTTCTTC	CASSLTSYNEQFF
.	15	TRBV5-6	TRBJ2-1	.	TGTGCCAGCAGCCCCAGGCGGGGATGGAGCAATGAGCAGTTCTTC	CASSPRRGWSNEQFF
.	17	TRBV27	TRBJ2-5	.	TGTGCCAGCAGTTTCTCGGCAGGGGGGATTTACCAAGAGACCCAGTACTTC	CASSFSAGGIYQETQYF
.	15	TRBV19	TRBJ2-5	TRBD2	TGTGCCAGTAGTCTACTAGCGGGAGGGCCGGAGACCCAGTACTTC	CASSLLAGGPETQYF
.	16	TRBV18	TRBJ2-2	.	TGTGCCAGCTCACCACAGCGTGTGTCAGTGACCGGGGAGCTGTTTTTT	CASSPQRVSVTGELFF
.	16	TRBV5-5	TRBJ2-5	TRBD2	TGTGCCAGCAGCCCCGCAACCGGGACTAAACCGGAGACCCAGTACTTC	CASSPATGTKPETQYF
.	15	TRBV6-5	TRBJ2-1	TRBD1	TGTGCCAGCAGTCCGTGGGACAGGGCTTACAATGAGCAGTTCTTC	CASSPWDRAYNEQFF
.	13	TRBV28	TRBJ1-1	.	TGTGCCAGCGGCACCGGGGTGAACACTGAAGCTTTCTTT	CASGTGVNTEAFF
once	15	TRBV6-1	TRBJ1-1	.	TGTGCCAGCAGTGAACAGGGGCAGCTGAACACTGAAGCTTTCTTT	CASSEQGQLNTEAFF
.	15	TRBV29-1	TRBJ2-1	TRBD2	TGCAGCGTGACTGAACCGGGACTAGCCCACAATGAGCAGTTCTTC	CSVTEPGLAHNEQFF
.	15	TRBV19	TRBJ1-2	TRBD1	TGTGCCAGTAGTGCCGGGGACAGGGTCATCTATGGCTACACCTTC	CASSAGDRVIYGYTF
.	17	TRBV11-2	TRBJ2-1	TRBD1	TGTGCCAGCAGCTTAGGAGGAGGACAGGGTGTCTACAATGAGCAGTTCTTC	CASSLGGGQGVYNEQFF
.	15	TRBV6-5	TRBJ2-1	TRBD2	TGTGCCAGTTACCCTGGTACTAGCGGGGCGAATGAGCAGTTCTTC	CASYPGTSGANEQFF
.	15	TRBV29-1	TRBJ2-1	TRBD2	TGCAGCGTCGCCTCTAGCGGGAGGCCGGCCAATGAGCAGTTCTTC	CSVASSGRPANEQFF
once	13	TRBV6-5	TRBJ2-2	.	TGTGCCAGCAATAACAGGGAGGGCGGGGAGCTGTTTTTT	CASNNREGGELFF
.	15	TRBV18	TRBJ2-1	.	TGTGCCAGCTCGCTGGACAGAGCCTCCTACAATGAGCAGTTCTTC	CASSLDRASYNEQFF
.	14	TRBV27	TRBJ1-1	.	TGTGCCAGCAGTCCTCAAGTCCAGGGGACTGAAGCTTTCTTT	CASSPQVQGTEAFF
.	14	TRBV5-8	TRBJ1-1	.	TGTGCCAGCAGTGCTCTCAGGGGCTACACTGAAGCTTTCTTT	CASSALRGYTEAFF